This T cell receptor (beta chain) was retrieved from a study of blood T cell repertoires in COVID-19. Study in general: PBMCs, B-cell-depleted T cells, or T cells provided the cDNA or gDNA that made up the material.

Per the authors' pipeline: Nucleated cell number was recorded as an estimate derived from reference gene primer amplification. The method was immunoSEQ multiplex PCR; TCRdb's version includes in-frame clones alone and lacks a portion of them. That table is the source of V, J and clone size, and D and trimming were worked out from the DNA. The top ten hold under 2% of the sample, which has about 250,000 clones, roughly 86% seen once. Germline assignment: CDR1 MDHEN and CDR2 SYDVKM. This CDR3 has 13 residues. The V gene end was trimmed by 6 bases and the J gene end by 5 bases; junction bases not matched to a gene: 1.

Sequenced material: peripheral blood. This TCR was recovered from a woman aged 55-75 years who had recovered from COVID-19. The J gene is TRBJ1-5, the V gene TRBV28; 10 bases fit TRBD1. CDR3 DNA: TGTGCCAGCAGAGGGACAGGGGATCAGCCCCAGCATTTT. This translates into CASRGTGDQPQHF.